This T cell receptor (beta chain) was captured by sequencing in a study of control samples from healthy donors and cancer patients. The assay was immunoSEQ multiplex PCR, and TCRdb's table has in-frame clones only and misses some. Among 150,000 to 200,000 clones listed, under 95% were seen once. The CDR3 has 14 amino acids. Trimming cost V 6 bases and J 0 bases; bases outside gene matches: 4. Germline CDR1 and CDR2: LGHDT and YNNKEL (reference sequence). The chain is built from TRBV3-1 (or the pseudogene TRBV3-2) and TRBJ1-1; 7 nucleotides align to TRBD1. The sequencing sample was made of blood. This sequence originates from a woman between 18 and 29 years old in good health. CDR3 sequence (DNA): TGTGCCAGCAGTTTGACAGGGATGAACACTGAAGCTTTCTTT. This sequence encodes CASSLTGMNTEAFF.